The rows below give T cell receptor beta chains drawn from one sample of a study of blood T cell repertoires in COVID-19. The method was immunoSEQ multiplex PCR; TCRdb's version includes in-frame clones alone and lacks a portion of them. The sample yields a few hundred thousand clones, 80% to 85% seen once. Specimen: PBMCs or T cells enriched from blood (not recorded which). These receptors were collected from a woman between 40 and 50 years old who had recovered from COVID-19. CDR3s include the opening cysteine and the closing phenylalanine or tryptophan. The D gene is left open where the match is weak.

V: TRBV5-4
J: TRBJ1-3
D: .
CDR3: CASSSGLEGNTIYF
DNA: TGTGCCAGCAGCTCGGGACTCGAGGGAAACACCATATATTTT

V: TRBV5-1
J: TRBJ2-7
D: .
CDR3: CASSLGGGYHEQYF
DNA: TGCGCCAGCAGCTTGGGTGGAGGGTACCACGAGCAGTACTTC

V: TRBV7-9
J: TRBJ2-5
D: TRBD1
CDR3: CASSPGTGDGTQYF
DNA: TGTGCCAGCAGCCCGGGGACAGGGGATGGTACCCAGTACTTC

V: TRBV28
J: TRBJ1-6
D: .
CDR3: CASSFNRGSPLHF
DNA: TGTGCCAGCAGTTTTAATAGGGGTTCACCCCTCCACTTT

V: TRBV9
J: TRBJ2-1
D: TRBD1
CDR3: CASSGGQLRNEQFF
DNA: TGTGCCAGCAGTGGGGGACAGCTACGGAATGAGCAGTTCTTC

V: TRBV2
J: TRBJ1-2
D: .
CDR3: CASSDTPNPNYGYTF
DNA: TGTGCCAGCAGTGACACTCCAAACCCTAACTATGGCTACACCTTC

V: TRBV6-5
J: TRBJ2-4
D: TRBD1
CDR3: CASSYSRGRENIQYF
DNA: TGTGCCAGCAGTTACTCCAGGGGGCGCGAAAACATTCAGTACTTC

V: TRBV28
J: TRBJ2-2
D: TRBD2
CDR3: CASGSSGNTGELFF
DNA: TGTGCCAGCGGATCTAGCGGGAACACCGGGGAGCTGTTTTTT

V: TRBV5-4
J: TRBJ2-3
D: TRBD2
CDR3: CASSLGGELADTQYF
DNA: TGTGCCAGCAGCTTGGGGGGAGAACTAGCGGATACGCAGTATTTT

V: TRBV28
J: TRBJ1-2
D: .
CDR3: CASSSDSISYGYTF
DNA: TGTGCCAGCAGCTCGGACAGTATCAGCTATGGCTACACCTTC